The sequence of this T cell receptor beta chain was determined in a study of cytomegalovirus exposure and HLA in healthy donors. Study-wide background: About 85 million unique TCRs from HLA-typed donors were held in an early release of data.

Regarding the study as a whole: A later analysis found common viral pathogens apparently linked to several of the most significant clusters.

PCR involved 60 Vbeta and 13 Jbeta primers. The assay was immunoSEQ multiplex PCR, and TCRdb's table has in-frame clones only and misses some. The table includes roughly 100,000 clones, 9.5% to 15% detected once. The CDR3 length is 10 residues. CDR1 GTSNPN and CDR2 SVGIG come from the germline V gene (reference sequence). Remarks on this clone: What it recognizes is unknown.

Material: PBMCs. The receptor was derived from a man aged 40-50 years in good health and CMV-seropositive. The chain is built from TRBV30 and TRBJ1-2, with D tentatively TRBD1 (5 bases). CDR3 amino acids: CGTGEERYTF. The CDR3, as DNA: TGTGGGACGGGGGAGGAGCGCTACACCTTC.